This T cell receptor (beta chain) was sequenced during a study of cytomegalovirus exposure and HLA in healthy donors. This clone was seen a handful of times. PCR amplification relied on 60 Vbeta primers (plus 13 Jbeta primers). Here immunoSEQ multiplex PCR was the method, and the copy in TCRdb shows in-frame clones only, minus some. The table records fewer than 150,000 clones, around 73% of them present only once. Germline V CDR1 and CDR2: GTSNPN, SVGIG (reference sequence). The CDR3 length is 15 residues. The junction had 5 bases not matched to a gene; V was cut back by 5 bases and J by 4 bases. The gene calls are TRBV30 and TRBJ2-5; 15 bases are a match to TRBD2. Sample: PBMCs. The clonotype was recovered from a woman in her 30s in good health and CMV-seropositive. The CDR3 reads CAWGEGLAGGETQYF. CDR3 nucleotide sequence: TGTGCCTGGGGTGAGGGACTAGCGGGAGGAGAGACCCAGTACTTC.